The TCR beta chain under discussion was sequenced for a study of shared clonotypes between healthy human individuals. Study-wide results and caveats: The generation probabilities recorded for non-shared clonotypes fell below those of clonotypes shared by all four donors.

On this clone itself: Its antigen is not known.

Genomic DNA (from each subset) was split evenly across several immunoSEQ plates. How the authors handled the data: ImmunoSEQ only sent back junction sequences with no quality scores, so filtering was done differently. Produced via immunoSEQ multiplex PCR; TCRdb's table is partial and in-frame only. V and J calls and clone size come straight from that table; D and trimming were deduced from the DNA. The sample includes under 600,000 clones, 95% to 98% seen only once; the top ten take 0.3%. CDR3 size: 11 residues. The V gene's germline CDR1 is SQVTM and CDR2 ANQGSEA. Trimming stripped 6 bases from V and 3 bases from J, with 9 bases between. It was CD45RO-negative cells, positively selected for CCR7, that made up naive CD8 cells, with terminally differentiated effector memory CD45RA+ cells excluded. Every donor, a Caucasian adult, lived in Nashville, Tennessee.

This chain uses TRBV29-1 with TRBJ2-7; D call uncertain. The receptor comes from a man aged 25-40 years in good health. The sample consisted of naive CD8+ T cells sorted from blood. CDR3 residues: CSVSLNYEQYF. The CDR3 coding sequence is TGCAGCGTGTCGCTGAACTACGAGCAGTACTTC.